The T cell receptor beta chain described here comes from a study of T cells in Graves' hyperthyroidism and ophthalmopathy. Trimming cost V 4 bases and J 5 bases, with 4 bases left between them. Germline-derived CDR1 and CDR2 are SGHRS and YFSETQ. The CDR3 spans 10 residues. The study, taken as a whole, reports: Classification by a 13 V-J model distinguished ophthalmopathy from stable hyperthyroidism.

Patients aged 18 to 65 had newly diagnosed hyperthyroidism that had lasted under 2 months. PBMCs stemmed from over 7.5 ml fresh peripheral blood. This clonotype was seen only a few times. Its matching antigen is unknown. Amplified regions were TCR beta CDR3 sequences from RNA transcripts. HTBI primers drove first-round RT-PCR of the TCR CDR3. A single record per CDR3 protein comes from TCRdb applying MiXCR to the multiplex PCR reads. Altogether about half a million distinct CDR3 sequences are present, roughly 20% being singletons, with the ten largest covering less than 30%. The gene calls are TRBV5-1 and TRBJ2-7; D not resolved. This receptor was obtained from a man younger than 35 with Graves' hyperthyroidism. The sample comprised blood. The chain's CDR3 is CASSINEQYF. The CDR3 nucleotides are TGCGCCAGCAGCATCAACGAGCAGTACTTC.